Detailed here is one T cell receptor (beta chain). V shed 8 bases, J shed 4 bases, and the junction held 7 bases outside the gene matches. The CDR3 sequence is 13 residues long. The germline gives CDR1 MDHEN, CDR2 SYDVKM. The data originate from a study of response to subunit inactivated influenza vaccine. Via MiXCR, TCRdb re-called the RT-PCR reads, giving one row per CDR3 protein. The data hold roughly 700,000 distinct CDR3 sequences, with 15% to 18% observed a single time. V is TRBV28 and J is TRBJ1-2; 7 bases match TRBD1. This TCR was sampled from a man in his fifties who received an inactivated influenza vaccine. Sequenced material: PBMCs from blood, taken 11 to 12 days after vaccination. The CDR3 loop reads CASYSTGLYGYTF. CDR3 nucleotides: TGTGCCAGCTACTCGACAGGGCTCTATGGCTACACCTTC.